Listed below are T cell receptor beta chains from one sample, sequenced in a study of Graves' ophthalmopathy and Graves' hyperthyroidism. MiXCR, applied by TCRdb to the multiplex PCR reads, yields one record per CDR3 protein. The table has about 740,000 distinct CDR3 sequences, 35% to 50% seen once. The sequencing input was peripheral blood. The receptors come from an adult man with Graves' ophthalmopathy. Both conserved end residues are part of each CDR3. The D gene is left open where the match is weak. For some rows the clone size is stated as once, few or many, or as a class when expanded; others skip it.

TRBV27	.	TRBJ1-1	.	TGTGCCAGCAGCGCATCGAGGGGCACTGAAGCTTTCTTT	CASSASRGTEAFF
TRBV11-2	TRBD1	TRBJ1-2	once	TGTGCCAGCAGCTTAGAGACAGGGTCTTATGGCTACACCTTC	CASSLETGSYGYTF
TRBV7-9	TRBD2	TRBJ2-7	.	TGTGCCAGCAGCTTAGAGGTGGGAGGGGCCCACGAGCAGTACTTC	CASSLEVGGAHEQYF
TRBV9	.	TRBJ1-5	.	TGTGCCAGCAGCCAAGAGACGGGCTCGCCCCAGCATTTT	CASSQETGSPQHF
TRBV7-9	TRBD1	TRBJ2-2	.	TGTGCCAGCAGCTCGGGACAGGTGAACACCGGGGAGCTGTTTTTT	CASSSGQVNTGELFF
TRBV25-1	.	TRBJ1-2	.	TGTGCCAGCCAAGATCGGAGTAACTATGGCTACACCTTC	CASQDRSNYGYTF
TRBV10-3	.	TRBJ2-5	.	TGTGCCATCAGTGAGTCGGGACACCAAGAGACCCAGTACTTC	CAISESGHQETQYF
TRBV20-1	TRBD1	TRBJ2-5	.	TGCAGTGCTAGGCTCGACAGGGCCCACCAAGAGACCCAGTACTTC	CSARLDRAHQETQYF
TRBV2	TRBD1	TRBJ1-2	many	TGTGCCAGCAGCTCGGACAGGGGCTATGGCTACACCTTC	CASSSDRGYGYTF
TRBV7-2	.	TRBJ1-6	.	TGTGCCAGCAGCATTACAGGAACCTATAATTCACCCCTCCACTTT	CASSITGTYNSPLHF
TRBV29-1	TRBD1	TRBJ2-7	once	TGCAGCGGAAGGGACAGGGGAACCGGGGAGCTGTACTTC	CSGRDRGTGELYF
TRBV7-3	TRBD1	TRBJ1-2	many	TGTGCCAGCAGCTCTCAGGGGGCTCATGGCTACACCTTC	CASSSQGAHGYTF
TRBV2	.	TRBJ1-2	many	TGTGCCAGCAGTGATTTGGGGGATAACTATGGCTACACCTTC	CASSDLGDNYGYTF
TRBV29-1	TRBD1	TRBJ2-3	few	TGCAGCGTTGAGGGACAGCTAACGCAGTATTTT	CSVEGQLTQYF
TRBV5-6	.	TRBJ2-2	.	TGTGCCAGCAGCTTGGAAGCGATCAGGAGGAACACCGGGGAGCTGTTTTTT	CASSLEAIRRNTGELFF
TRBV10-3	.	TRBJ1-2	many	TGTGCCAGCAGACCGCCGGGCGACACGTATGGCTACACCTTC	CASRPPGDTYGYTF
TRBV5-1	.	TRBJ1-2	few	TGCGCCAGCAGCTCCGGACCCGGGACAATCCATGGCTACACCTTC	CASSSGPGTIHGYTF
TRBV12-3/TRBV12-4	.	TRBJ2-7	few	TGTGCCAGCAGTCCCGGGATCCCGACGGACTACGAGCAGTACTTC	CASSPGIPTDYEQYF
TRBV11-1	.	TRBJ1-1	.	TGTGCCAGCACCCTTTCGACAGGCTCTGAAGCTTTCTTT	CASTLSTGSEAFF
TRBV7-9	.	TRBJ2-7	.	TGTGCCAGCAGCACAAGTGGTTTC	CASSTSGF
TRBV10-3	.	TRBJ2-7	.	TGTGCCAGCACTTTGGGAGGGGGGGACGAGCAGTACTTC	CASTLGGGDEQYF
TRBV6-5	TRBD1	TRBJ1-2	many	TGTGCCAGCAGTTTAGGGACAGCGGCTAACTATGGCTACACCTTC	CASSLGTAANYGYTF
TRBV12-3/TRBV12-4	TRBD1	TRBJ2-7	once	TGTGCCAGCAGGCCGGGACAGCGCTTGGACGAGCAGTACTTC	CASRPGQRLDEQYF
TRBV11-2	.	TRBJ1-6	few	TGTGCCAGCAGCTCGTTGACAGGTGTCACTTATAATTCACCCCTCCACTTT	CASSSLTGVTYNSPLHF
TRBV2	.	TRBJ2-5	.	TGTGCCAGCAGAGGGGCAGCCAAGAATCAGTACTTC	CASRGAAKNQYF
TRBV4-2	.	TRBJ2-5	many	TGTGCCAGCAGCCAGACTCTGTACCAAGAGACCCAGTACTTC	CASSQTLYQETQYF
TRBV7-8	.	TRBJ2-5	many	TGTGCCAGCAGCCTGGGAGGGGGCTTGGGAGAGACCCAGTACTTC	CASSLGGGLGETQYF
TRBV9	.	TRBJ1-2	few	TGTGCCAGCAGCGTAGCTACAGACTACTATGGCTACACCTTC	CASSVATDYYGYTF
TRBV7-7	.	TRBJ1-4	many	TGTGCTAGCAGCTTAGCGGACAGTTCGGGCGAAAAACTGTTTTTT	CASSLADSSGEKLFF